These 23 T cell receptor beta chains share one sample of origin, sequenced in a study of neoadjuvant anti-PD-1 for oral cavity cancer. Profiled with immunoSEQ multiplex PCR; TCRdb holds only in-frame clones, not every one. The table has about 23,000 clones, 27% seen once. Time point: after neoadjuvant nivolumab, at surgical resection. The source was tumor tissue, collected after nivolumab (anti-PD-1) treatment. These receptors were collected from a person aged 40 to 85 with oral cavity squamous cell carcinoma.

This clone was counted a few times. CDR3 residues: CAISDISGSIHEQFF. The CDR3 nucleotides are TGTGCCATCAGTGACATCAGCGGGAGTATCCATGAGCAGTTCTTC. This sequence joins TRBV10-3 and TRBJ2-1; the match to TRBD2 covers 8 bases. CDR1 and CDR2 (germline): ENHRY, SYGVKD. This CDR3 has 15 residues. The junction had 9 bases not matched to a gene; V was cut back by 3 bases and J by 8 bases.

This clone was seen more than once but under ten times. CDR3 sequence (DNA): TGTGCCAGCTCACCAAATAATATTGGGACGAACACCGGGGAGCTGTTTTTT. Its translation is CASSPNNIGTNTGELFF. The gene calls are TRBV18 and TRBJ2-2; D gene unclear. The CDR3 covers 17 residues. V gave up 2 bases and J gave up 0 bases, with 13 bases separating them. The V gene's germline CDR1 is KGHSH and CDR2 LQKENI.

Within the sample, this clone is medium-sized. This rearrangement joins TRBV7-9 to TRBJ1-2; tentative D call: TRBD1 (5 bases). The germline V and J ends were trimmed by 1 base and 7 bases, with 19 bases remaining between them. The CDR3 spans 16 residues. Germline CDR1 is SEHNR and CDR2 is FQNEAQ (reference sequence). The CDR3 DNA follows: TGTGCCAGCAGCTTAGTATTGGGGACGGACGCTTTTGGCTACACCTTC. It yields the protein CASSLVLGTDAFGYTF.

This clone was counted once. The rearrangement joins TRBV13 to TRBJ2-3; TRBD1 matches 7 bases. From germline, CDR1 is PRHDT and CDR2 FYEKMQ (reference sequence). The CDR3 is 15 residues long. The V gene end was trimmed by 0 bases and the J gene end by 6 bases; junction bases not matched to a gene: 6. The CDR3 sequence: CASSLGTGISDTQYF. As DNA, the CDR3 is TGTGCCAGCAGCTTAGGGACAGGGATCTCTGATACGCAGTATTTT.

The table lists this clone with a few counts. The J gene is TRBJ2-2, the V gene TRBV7-8; 13 positions agree with TRBD2. V shed 5 bases and J 7 bases; nucleotides not matched to a gene: 4. This CDR3 is built from 15 residues. Germline lookup yields CDR1 SGHVS and CDR2 FQNEAQ. CDR3 sequence: CASSLLAGGVGELFF. DNA for the CDR3: TGTGCCAGCAGCCTACTAGCGGGAGGGGTCGGGGAGCTGTTTTTT.

A single count supports this clone. This chain connects TRBV30 to TRBJ2-1; TRBD2 matches at 12 bases. Germline V gives CDR1 GTSNPN, CDR2 SVGIG (reference sequence). With V trimmed by 5 bases and J by 1 base, 6 bases remained unmatched. CDR3 size: 16 residues. DNA for the CDR3: TGTGCCTGGGCTAGCGGGAGGGGAGCGTCCTACAATGAGCAGTTCTTC. Its protein is CAWASGRGASYNEQFF. Looking up the rest from reference TRBV30 and TRBJ2-1 gives the full variable domain: SQTIHQWPATLVQPVGSPLSLECTVEGTSNPNLYWYRQAAGRGLQLLFYSVGIGQISSEVPQNLSASRPQDRQFILSSKKLLLSDSGFYLCAWASGRGASYNEQFFGPGTRLTVL.

The rearrangement links TRBV27 to TRBJ2-3; perhaps D is TRBD1 or TRBD2 (7 bases each). From germline, CDR1 is MNHEY and CDR2 SMNVEV (reference sequence). The CDR3 spans 17 residues. The germline V and J ends were trimmed by 8 bases and 1 base, with 22 bases remaining between them. CDR3 coding DNA: TGTGCCAGCCAGGGGGGGGCGACAGATTATCGCACAGATACGCAGTATTTT. Protein sequence: CASQGGATDYRTDTQYF.

The CDR3 DNA reads TGTGCCAGCAGGGGTAGCGTGTACAATGAGCAGTTCTTC. Translating it yields CASRGSVYNEQFF. The rearrangement joins TRBV6-6 to TRBJ2-1, with TRBD2 as a possible D gene (5 bases). CDR3 length equals 13 residues. Germline-derived CDR1 and CDR2 are MNHNY and SVGAGI (reference sequence). Trimming cost V 6 bases and J 4 bases, with 10 bases left between them.

This clone came up a few times. The chain recombines TRBV11-2 with TRBJ2-7; no definite D call. The CDR3 runs to 15 residues. V gave up 2 bases and J gave up 0 bases, with 11 bases separating them. The germline V gene has CDR1 SGHAT and CDR2 FQNNGV. In DNA, the CDR3 is TGTGCCAGCAGCTTATTCCTGGGAAGCTCCTACGAGCAGTACTTC. This translates into CASSLFLGSSYEQYF.

This clone came up a few times. The V and J genes are TRBV7-8 and TRBJ2-2; no reliable D call. Trimming cost V 1 base and J 4 bases, with 13 bases left between them. CDR1 is SGHVS, CDR2 FQNEAQ, per germline. The CDR3 covers 16 residues. The CDR3 region is CASSLVLGSGTGELFF. The CDR3 DNA is TGTGCCAGCAGCTTAGTTCTGGGATCGGGCACCGGGGAGCTGTTTTTT.

The rearrangement uses TRBV28 and TRBJ2-7; the match to TRBD1 covers 10 bases. Germline V lookup: CDR1 MDHEN, CDR2 SYDVKM. The V and J ends lost 1 base and 5 bases, in that order; junction bases with no gene match: 2. The CDR3 consists of 14 residues. CDR3 coding DNA: TGTGCCAGCAGTTTATTGACAGGGGGCCACGAGCAGTACTTC. Amino acids: CASSLLTGGHEQYF.

A few counts support this clone. This rearrangement joins TRBV19 to TRBJ2-4; 8 bases are a match to TRBD2. V dropped 5 bases and J dropped 4; count of bases not matched to a gene: 10. The CDR3 consists of 16 residues. In germline, CDR1 is LNHDA, CDR2 SQIVND (reference sequence). DNA of the CDR3: TGTGCCAGTAGTTCGGGACCCGGGAGGGGGAAAAACATTCAGTACTTC. Its protein product is CASSSGPGRGKNIQYF.

The chain uses TRBV5-1 and TRBJ1-4; no reliable D call. There are 13 residues in the CDR3. V was trimmed by 4 bases and J by 6 bases, leaving 10 bases between them. Per the germline V gene, CDR1 is SGHRS and CDR2 is YFSETQ. The CDR3: CASSGGPHEKLFF. Written as DNA, the CDR3 is TGCGCCAGCAGCGGCGGACCCCATGAAAAACTGTTTTTT.

The chain carries TRBV5-1 and TRBJ2-7; 7 nucleotides match TRBD1. This CDR3 comprises 12 residues. Germline loops: CDR1 SGHRS, CDR2 YFSETQ. Germline trimming cut 5 bases from V and 5 bases from J; bases unmatched to any gene: 4. The CDR3: CASRRTGDEQYF. The CDR3 region has the DNA TGCGCCAGCAGGAGGACAGGTGACGAGCAGTACTTC.

This clone was picked up a small number of times. The chain uses TRBV7-3 and TRBJ2-6, with 7 bases fitting TRBD1. In germline, CDR1 is SGHTA, CDR2 FQGTGA. The CDR3 totals 15 residues. V lost 5 bases, J lost 3 bases, and 4 bases stayed unmatched. The CDR3 coding sequence is TGTGCCAGCAGCGAGGGGGCTAGTGGGGCCAACGTCCTGACTTTC. This encodes CASSEGASGANVLTF.

This clone was picked up a small number of times. This chain connects TRBV14 to TRBJ2-7; the D is unclear. Trimming removed 1 base from V and 4 bases from J, with 5 bases in between. Germline CDR1 reads SGHDN; CDR2 reads FVKESK. The CDR3 extends over 12 amino acids. The CDR3 DNA follows: TGTGCCAGCAGCCAAGTTTCGTACGAGCAGTACTTC. Translated, it gives CASSQVSYEQYF.

The rearrangement uses TRBV5-1 and TRBJ1-1; 7 bases map to TRBD1. The CDR3 has 12 amino acids. V was clipped by 0 bases and J by 9 bases; unmatched bases: 2. CDR1 is SGHRS, CDR2 YFSETQ, per germline. The CDR3: CASSLARGQAFF. The CDR3 DNA reads TGCGCCAGCAGCTTGGCGAGGGGGCAAGCTTTCTTT.

V is TRBV28 and J is TRBJ1-2; D possibly corresponds to TRBD1 (6 bases). Germline CDR1 reads MDHEN; CDR2 reads SYDVKM. V gave up 5 bases and J gave up 8 bases, with 18 bases separating them. The CDR3 consists of 14 residues. CDR3 DNA sequence: TGTGCCAGCAGTATTGGACAGACGGCAGAAGGCTACACCTTC. Protein sequence: CASSIGQTAEGYTF.

In its sample, this clone was seen a few times. This chain links TRBV25-1 with TRBJ1-5; D unclear. The germline V and J ends were trimmed by 4 bases and 7 bases, with 8 bases remaining between them. The CDR3 is 12 amino acids. CDR1 and CDR2 (germline): MGHDK, SYGVNS. The DNA for the CDR3 is TGTGCCAGCAGTGCTGGAGACCAGCCCCAGCATTTT. It is translated as CASSAGDQPQHF.

The rearrangement uses TRBV29-1 and TRBJ1-2, with no clear D. Trimming pared 4 bases from V and 1 base from J, leaving 10 bases between. This CDR3 has 13 residues. Germline assignment: CDR1 SQVTM and CDR2 ANQGSEA. The CDR3 protein is CSVATTDNYGYTF. The CDR3 region has the DNA TGCAGCGTTGCTACCACAGATAACTATGGCTACACCTTC.

V gene TRBV4-1 combines with J gene TRBJ2-5, with D possibly being TRBD2 (6 bases). In germline, CDR1 is MGHRA, CDR2 YSYEKL. Trimming took off 1 base at V and 3 bases at J, with 12 bases between the two ends. The CDR3 length is 15 residues. The chain's CDR3 is CASSQARLGEETQYF. CDR3 in DNA: TGCGCCAGCAGCCAAGCCCGACTAGGCGAAGAGACCCAGTACTTC.

This chain links TRBV11-2 with TRBJ1-2; 11 nucleotides agree with TRBD1. After removal of 5 bases from V and 2 bases from J, the junction contained 4 bases not matched to a gene. CDR3 size: 15 residues. Looked up from germline, CDR1 is SGHAT and CDR2 is FQNNGV. CDR3 protein: CASSRGQGANYGYTF. DNA of the CDR3: TGTGCCAGCAGCCGAGGACAGGGGGCCAACTATGGCTACACCTTC.

This clone was detected only a few times. V usage is TRBV28 and J usage is TRBJ2-5, with 9 nucleotides matching TRBD1. Germline V CDR1 and CDR2: MDHEN, SYDVKM. J lost 5 bases, V lost 6 bases, and 13 bases had no gene match. The CDR3 length is 16 residues. CDR3 DNA sequence: TGTGCCAGCAGCCTAGGCCTGGGACAGGGTGGGGAGACCCAGTACTTC. This sequence encodes CASSLGLGQGGETQYF.